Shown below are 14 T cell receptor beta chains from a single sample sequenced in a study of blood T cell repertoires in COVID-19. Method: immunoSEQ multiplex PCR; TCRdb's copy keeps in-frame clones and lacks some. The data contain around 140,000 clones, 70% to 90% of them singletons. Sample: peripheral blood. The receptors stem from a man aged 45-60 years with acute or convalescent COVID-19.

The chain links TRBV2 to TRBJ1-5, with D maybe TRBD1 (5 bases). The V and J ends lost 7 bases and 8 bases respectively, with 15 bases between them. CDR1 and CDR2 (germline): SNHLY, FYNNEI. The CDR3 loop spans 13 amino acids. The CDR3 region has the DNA TGTGCCAGCAACGGTAACGGGGGTGAGCCCCAGCATTTT. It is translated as CASNGNGGEPQHF.

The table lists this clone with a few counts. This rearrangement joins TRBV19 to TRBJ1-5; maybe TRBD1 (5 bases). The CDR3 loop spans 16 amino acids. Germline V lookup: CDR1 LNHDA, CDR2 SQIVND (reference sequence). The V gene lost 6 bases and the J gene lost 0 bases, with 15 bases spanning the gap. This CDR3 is CASSPNRYNSNQPQHF. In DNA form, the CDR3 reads TGTGCCAGTAGCCCCAACAGGTACAATAGCAATCAGCCCCAGCATTTT.

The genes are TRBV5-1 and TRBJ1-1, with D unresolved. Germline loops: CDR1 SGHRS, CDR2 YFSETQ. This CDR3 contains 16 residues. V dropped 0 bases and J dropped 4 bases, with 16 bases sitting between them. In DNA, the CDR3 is TGCGCCAGCAGCTTGGACCCTCGGAGGGAGAGCACTGAAGCTTTCTTT. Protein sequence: CASSLDPRRESTEAFF.

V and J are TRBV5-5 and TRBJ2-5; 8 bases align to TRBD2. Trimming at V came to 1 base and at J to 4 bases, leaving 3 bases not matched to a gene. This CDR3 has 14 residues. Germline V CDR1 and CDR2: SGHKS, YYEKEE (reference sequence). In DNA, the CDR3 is TGTGCCAGCAGCTTGTTGGCGGGAGGAGAGACCCAGTACTTC. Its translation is CASSLLAGGETQYF.

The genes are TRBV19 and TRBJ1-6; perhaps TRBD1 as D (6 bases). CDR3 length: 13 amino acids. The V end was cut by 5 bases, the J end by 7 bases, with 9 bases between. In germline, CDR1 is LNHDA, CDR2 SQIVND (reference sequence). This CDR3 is CASSRDINSPLHF. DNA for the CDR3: TGTGCCAGTAGTCGGGACATAAATTCACCCCTCCACTTT.

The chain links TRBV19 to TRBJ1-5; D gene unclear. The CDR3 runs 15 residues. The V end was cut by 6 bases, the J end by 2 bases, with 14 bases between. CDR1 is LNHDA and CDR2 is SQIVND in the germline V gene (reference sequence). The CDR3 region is CASRTEGVGNQPQHF. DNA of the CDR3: TGTGCCAGTAGAACCGAGGGAGTGGGCAATCAGCCCCAGCATTTT.

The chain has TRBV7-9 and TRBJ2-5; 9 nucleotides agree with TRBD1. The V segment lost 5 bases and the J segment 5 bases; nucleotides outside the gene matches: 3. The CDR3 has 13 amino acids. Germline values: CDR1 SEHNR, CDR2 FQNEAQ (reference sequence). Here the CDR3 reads CASSLGQGETQYF. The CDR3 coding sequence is TGTGCCAGCAGCCTGGGACAGGGCGAGACCCAGTACTTC. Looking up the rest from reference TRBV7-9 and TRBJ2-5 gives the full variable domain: DTGVSQNPRHKITKRGQNVTFRCDPISEHNRLYWYRQTLGQGPEFLTYFQNEAQLEKSRLLSDRFSAERPKGSFSTLEIQRTEQGDSAMYLCASSLGQGETQYFGPGTRLLVL.

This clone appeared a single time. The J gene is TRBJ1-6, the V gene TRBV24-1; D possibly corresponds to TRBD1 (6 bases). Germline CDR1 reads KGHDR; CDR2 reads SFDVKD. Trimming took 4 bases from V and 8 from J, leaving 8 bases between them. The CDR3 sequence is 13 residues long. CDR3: CATSDRGDSPLHF. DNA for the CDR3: TGTGCCACCAGTGACAGGGGCGATTCACCCCTCCACTTT.

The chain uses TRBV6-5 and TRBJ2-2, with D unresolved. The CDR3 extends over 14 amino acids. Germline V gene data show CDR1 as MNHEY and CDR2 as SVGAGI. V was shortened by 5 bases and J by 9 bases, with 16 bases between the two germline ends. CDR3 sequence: CASSTADMFRELFF. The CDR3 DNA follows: TGTGCCAGCAGTACGGCCGACATGTTTAGGGAGCTGTTTTTT.

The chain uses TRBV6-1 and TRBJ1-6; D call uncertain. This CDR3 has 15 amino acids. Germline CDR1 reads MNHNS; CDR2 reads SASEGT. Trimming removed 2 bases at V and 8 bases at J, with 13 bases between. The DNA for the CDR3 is TGTGCCAGCAGTGAATGGGGAGGGAGGGATTCACCCCTCCACTTT. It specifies CASSEWGGRDSPLHF.

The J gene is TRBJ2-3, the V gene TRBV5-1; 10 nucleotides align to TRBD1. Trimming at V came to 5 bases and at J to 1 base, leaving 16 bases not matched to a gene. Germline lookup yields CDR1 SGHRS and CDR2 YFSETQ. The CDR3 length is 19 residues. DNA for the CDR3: TGCGCCAGCAGTAGAGACCCCGTGGGACAGGGGTTCGGCACAGATACGCAGTATTTT. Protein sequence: CASSRDPVGQGFGTDTQYF.

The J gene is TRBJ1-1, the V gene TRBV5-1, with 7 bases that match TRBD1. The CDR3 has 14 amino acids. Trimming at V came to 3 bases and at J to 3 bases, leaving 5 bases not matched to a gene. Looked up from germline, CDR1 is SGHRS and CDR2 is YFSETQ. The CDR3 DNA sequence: TGCGCCAGCAGCTACCAGGGGGGAGACACTGAAGCTTTCTTT. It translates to CASSYQGGDTEAFF.

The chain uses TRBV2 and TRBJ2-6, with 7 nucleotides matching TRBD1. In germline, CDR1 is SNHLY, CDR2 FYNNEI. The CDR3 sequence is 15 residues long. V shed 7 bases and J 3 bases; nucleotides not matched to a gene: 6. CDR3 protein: CASMAGGLGANVLTF. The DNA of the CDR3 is TGTGCCAGCATGGCAGGGGGTCTTGGGGCCAACGTCCTGACTTTC.

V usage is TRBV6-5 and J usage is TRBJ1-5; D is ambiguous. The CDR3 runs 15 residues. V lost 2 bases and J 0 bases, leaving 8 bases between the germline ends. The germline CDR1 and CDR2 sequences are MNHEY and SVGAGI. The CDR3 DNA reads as TGTGCCAGCAGTTACGGAGGAAATAGCAATCAGCCCCAGCATTTT. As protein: CASSYGGNSNQPQHF.